These T cell receptor beta chains were read from a single sample in a study of T cell responses to AZD1222 COVID-19 vaccine. Generated by immunoSEQ multiplex PCR, the TCRdb table keeps only in-frame clones and is missing some. This table holds about 120,000 clones, roughly 87% found once. Source: peripheral blood, taken on day 0 of AZD1222 vaccination. The receptors stem from an adult in good health. The CDR3 runs from the conserved cysteine through the conserved F or W. D genes are given only for firm matches. Size is omitted from some rows. Given values are once, few, many or a class for expanded clones.

>.|TRBV7-9|TRBD1
CASSFIQGELSTDTQYF
>.|TRBV5-1|.
CASSPAGYEQYF
>.|TRBV28|.
CASIGGQVNQPQHF
>.|TRBV6-2/TRBV6-3|.
CASSYELSRDIRTDTQYF
>.|TRBV7-2|.
CASSLAGTDYGYTF
>few|TRBV3-1/TRBV3-2|TRBD2
CASSQDWTGGATDTQYF
>once|TRBV6-2/TRBV6-3|TRBD1
CASSGQAVYEKLFF
>.|TRBV28|.
CASSLGGFNYGYTF
>.|TRBV12-3/TRBV12-4|TRBD1
CASSPQGVDGYTF
>.|TRBV15|TRBD1
CATSTPGQLNYGYTF